These 3 T cell receptor beta chains were all obtained from the same sample, sequenced in a study of CD8+CD57+ T cells in acquired aplastic anemia (dated by TCRdb to 2016 to 2019). The instrument given in TCRdb is Illumina HiSeq 2000. Genomic DNA was used as template for profiling of TCR beta VDJ combinations and CDR3 sequences. TCRdb handled the public reads itself, with Q25 trimming in fastp and clone calling in MiXCR, and kept productive beta chains. Each CDR3 protein appears once, grouped with its most common genes and DNA. The sample table shows 120,000 or so distinct CDR3 sequences, and less than 50% are seen once. Together, the top ten hold roughly 3% of the sample. Expansion of CD8+CD57+ cells had been shown by flow cytometry in the patients chosen for sequencing. Input material: sorted CD4+, CD8+, or CD8+CD57+ T cells (not recorded which) from PBMCs. These TCRs come from a human donor with aplastic anemia.

This clonotype was counted many times. The chain carries TRBV19 and TRBJ1-5; D is uncertain. CDR1 is LNHDA, CDR2 SQIVND, per germline (reference sequence). CDR3 length: 16 amino acids. Between the trimmed V and J ends, which lost 9 bases and 0 bases, there was a span of 18 bases. CDR3: CASRKGIGNSNQPQHF. The CDR3 bases are TGTGCCAGCCGAAAAGGGATAGGGAATAGCAATCAGCCCCAGCATTTT.

V and J are TRBV29-1 and TRBJ2-5; possibly TRBD1 for D (5 bases). CDR3 length: 14 residues. Per germline, CDR1 SQVTM and CDR2 ANQGSEA. Trimming took 4 bases from V and 4 from J, leaving 16 bases between them. CDR3: CSVVGRVTGETQYF. The CDR3 coding sequence is TGCAGCGTTGTGGGCAGGGTAACGGGAGAGACCCAGTACTTC.

The sample holds many counts of this clonotype. The chain couples TRBV20-1 to TRBJ2-1, with 13 bases aligning to TRBD2. Looked up from germline, CDR1 is DFQATT and CDR2 is SNEGSKA (reference sequence). This CDR3 contains 15 residues. V shed 5 bases, J shed 8 bases, and the junction held 9 bases outside the gene matches. CDR3 residues: CSAGRTSGGIHEQFF. For the CDR3, the DNA is TGCAGTGCTGGCCGGACTAGCGGGGGAATCCATGAGCAGTTCTTC.